The sequence of this T cell receptor beta chain was determined in a study of CD8 T cells in ankylosing spondylitis (dated by TCRdb to 2015 to 2018). Describing the broader study: The study profiled T cell receptor beta repertoires in healthy donors and ankylosing spondylitis patients to find disease-linked TCR variants. The full study cohort comprised about 24 ankylosing spondylitis patients and 110 or so healthy donors. Peripheral blood was sampled, and synovial fluid was also collected from ankylosing spondylitis patients. Results the study describes overall, beyond this receptor: The disease-linked clones were reported as significantly enriched in matched synovial fluid samples from ankylosing spondylitis patients. Some motif variants had previously been reported in the synovial fluid and blood of reactive arthritis patients, which suggests shared mechanisms of disease initiation. A TCR beta motif made up of several highly homologous amino acid variants appeared to be characteristic of blood from ankylosing spondylitis patients. The disease-linked clones had a CD8+ phenotype and were found at relatively low frequencies in peripheral blood.

V sheds 0 bases and J sheds 6 bases, leaving 15 bases between their ends. Measured from the cysteine to the phenylalanine, the CDR3 is 15 residues long. The read is trimmed to its CDR3 DNA, 45 bases read in frame from base 1. The CDR1 and CDR2 encoded by the germline V gene are LGHNA and YSLEER. This clonotype was recorded at least ten times. Its recognized antigen is unknown. No clone much larger than this one lies a single base away; base qualities are absent. The instrument given in TCRdb is Illumina HiSeq 2500. Quantitative 5'-RACE with molecular barcodes was used to prepare TCR beta libraries. Processing in the source paper ran as follows. A new computational method based on a probabilistic model of VDJ rearrangement was used to identify disease-linked TCR variants. TCRdb applied fastp at Q25 and MiXCR to the public reads, then kept only in-frame beta chains. Every CDR3 protein is listed once, alongside the most common genes and DNA of its rows. For this entry, the V and J calls and clone size follow TCRdb and not the study's own pipeline. Across this sample there are 200,000 or so distinct CDR3 sequences, with 10% to 15% seen only once. Around 10% of the sample belongs to the ten largest clones.

The sequence was obtained from a female donor with ankylosing spondylitis or in good health (not recorded which). This receptor chain uses TRBV4-3 and TRBJ2-7; tentative D gene TRBD1, with 6 bases matching. Sample: blood, either unsorted or a sorted T cell fraction (not recorded which). The CDR3 protein is CASSQDPQGLSEQYF. The DNA sequence reads TGCGCCAGCAGCCAAGACCCCCAGGGGCTAAGCGAGCAGTACTTC.